One TCR beta chain is described in this entry. Per germline, CDR1 MNHNS and CDR2 SASEGT. V shed 0 bases and J shed 5 bases, with 13 bases lying between them. This CDR3 is built from 15 residues. The data were taken from a study of T cell changes during pregnancy in multiple sclerosis. Sequencing used immunoSEQ multiplex PCR; TCRdb keeps in-frame clones, though not all of them. Of 95,000 to 100,000 clones in the sample, about nine tenths were seen once. The input for sequencing was peripheral blood, taken in the second trimester of pregnancy. The TCR comes from a female donor with multiple sclerosis, enrolled in a pregnancy study. The rearrangement links TRBV6-1 to TRBJ2-5, with a possible D match to TRBD2 (6 bases). The CDR3 is CASSEAWRVFETQYF. The CDR3 DNA sequence: TGTGCCAGCAGTGAAGCTTGGAGGGTGTTTGAGACCCAGTACTTC.